This T cell receptor beta chain originates from a study of T cell responses to AZD1222 COVID-19 vaccine. Findings and caveats of the study: The study reported that nearly half of spike-specific TCRs target unmutated variant regions. Clonal diversity was possibly underestimated, and white British individuals and females predominated among donors.

The assay was immunoSEQ multiplex PCR, and TCRdb's table has in-frame clones only and misses some. This table holds 100,000 to 150,000 clones, about nine tenths found once. As to this clone: Its antigen is still unknown.

CDR3 length: 14 amino acids. V gave up 7 bases and J gave up 4 bases, with 17 bases separating them. The germline gives CDR1 SGHRS, CDR2 YFSETQ. This specimen consisted of peripheral blood, obtained on day 0 of MenACWY control vaccination. This rearrangement joins TRBV5-1 to TRBJ1-1; D may be TRBD1 (6 bases). The receptor's source is an adult in good health. CDR3 nucleotides: TGCGCCAGCCATTTGACGGGGGCGCTCACTGAAGCTTTCTTT. Its protein is CASHLTGALTEAFF.